The 11 T cell receptor beta chains reported below all come from one sample, sequenced in a study of T cell repertoires in cytomegalovirus infection. TCRdb called the reads again in MiXCR, with one record for every CDR3 protein. The sample contains a few hundred thousand distinct CDR3 sequences, about 44% of which appear only once. The antigens these receptors bind are not known. Sequences were derived from cultured PBMCs, sampled from culture after CMV antigen stimulation. The receptors originated from a human donor in good health (CMV status not recorded). Some clones in this sample may be carry-over from other donors' samples.

This clonotype has more than one count but fewer than ten. The chain recombines TRBV5-6 with TRBJ2-1; no firm D call. V was trimmed by 1 base and J by 7 bases, leaving 9 bases between them. Per germline, CDR1 SGHDT and CDR2 YYEEEE. This CDR3 spans 13 amino acids. This CDR3 is CASSLFILNEQFF. DNA of the CDR3: TGTGCCAGCAGCTTGTTTATCTTAAATGAGCAGTTCTTC.

This chain connects TRBV7-2 to TRBJ2-3; D might be TRBD1 (5 bases). V dropped 5 bases and J dropped 1 base, with 10 bases sitting between them. Germline V gene sequence: CDR1 SGHTA, CDR2 FQGNSA. The CDR3 has 14 residues. CDR3 loop: CASSVQGRTDTQYF. CDR3 DNA sequence: TGTGCCAGCAGCGTCCAGGGCCGCACAGATACGCAGTATTTT.

V and J are TRBV11-2 and TRBJ1-1, with D maybe TRBD1 (5 bases). CDR1 and CDR2 from the germline V gene are SGHAT and FQNNGV. The CDR3 spans 17 residues. V was clipped by 1 base and J by 1 base, with 16 bases between them. CDR3 sequence (DNA): TGTGCCAGCAGCTTAGGTCGATCCGGGACCAAGAACACTGAAGCTTTCTTT. This gives the protein CASSLGRSGTKNTEAFF.

The chain carries TRBV3-1 and TRBJ1-5, with D possibly being TRBD1 (6 bases). The CDR3 is made up of 15 amino acids. Germline assignment: CDR1 LGHDT and CDR2 YNNKEL (reference sequence). V shed 1 base and J shed 4 bases, with 11 bases lying between them. CDR3 nucleotide sequence: TGTGCCAGCAGCCAAGCTGGGGGCTTAAATCAGCCCCAGCATTTT. Its protein product is CASSQAGGLNQPQHF.

Ten or more counts support this clonotype. This rearrangement joins TRBV7-2 to TRBJ2-2; D gene ambiguous. The V gene's germline CDR1 is SGHTA and CDR2 FQGNSA. V was pared by 5 bases and J by 7 bases, with 11 bases between. This CDR3 is built from 13 residues. The CDR3 loop is CASSRRDRGELFF. Written as DNA, the CDR3 is TGTGCCAGCAGCCGCCGAGATCGCGGGGAGCTGTTTTTT.

This clonotype was detected a few times. This rearrangement joins TRBV7-8 to TRBJ1-3; perhaps TRBD1 as D (6 bases). The CDR3 consists of 17 residues. The V end was cut by 4 bases, the J end by 0 bases, with 16 bases between. Germline V lookup: CDR1 SGHVS, CDR2 FQNEAQ. The CDR3: CASSSNLDRSSGNTIYF. The CDR3 nucleotides are TGTGCCAGCAGCTCAAATCTCGACAGGAGCTCTGGAAACACCATATATTTT.

The chain joins TRBV11-2 to TRBJ2-7; a weak D match, TRBD2 (5 bases). Trimming removed 0 bases from V and 3 bases from J, with 9 bases in between. The germline CDR1 and CDR2 sequences are SGHAT and FQNNGV. CDR3 length: 14 amino acids. The CDR3 sequence is CASSLEAGNYEQYF. CDR3 sequence (DNA): TGTGCCAGCAGCTTAGAGGCGGGCAACTACGAGCAGTACTTC.

This clonotype was seen a handful of times. The CDR3 DNA follows: TGCGCCAGCAGCCAAGTTCGGGGAACGGAAACCAGGGGTGAGCAGTTCTTC. It codes for CASSQVRGTETRGEQFF. The chain combines TRBV4-1 with TRBJ2-1; TRBD1 is a possible D gene (6 bases). Trimming removed 1 base at V and 9 bases at J, with 22 bases between. CDR3 length: 17 residues. From germline, CDR1 is MGHRA and CDR2 YSYEKL.

The CDR3 bases are TGTGCCAGCAGTCCCACTCTCGCGGGAGGGTCCTACAATGAGCAGTTCTTC. Amino acids: CASSPTLAGGSYNEQFF. V usage is TRBV27 and J usage is TRBJ2-1, with 9 positions matching TRBD2. This CDR3 has 17 residues. Trimming removed 5 bases from V and 1 base from J; junction bases left unmatched: 9. Germline V lookup: CDR1 MNHEY, CDR2 SMNVEV (reference sequence).

This chain connects TRBV7-6 to TRBJ2-1; 10 bases agree with TRBD1. V lost 1 base and J lost 8; bases outside the gene matches: 5. CDR3 size: 15 residues. Germline V gene lookup returns CDR1 SGHVS and CDR2 FNYEAQ. CDR3 nucleotides: TGTGCCAGCAGCTTAGGAGGGACAGGGGTCGATGAGCAGTTCTTC. As protein: CASSLGGTGVDEQFF.

This clonotype appeared a few times. The J gene is TRBJ2-5, the V gene TRBV7-2; the D is unclear. V dropped 1 base and J dropped 1 base, with 7 bases sitting between them. Germline V lookup: CDR1 SGHTA, CDR2 FQGNSA. The length of the CDR3 is 14 residues. The CDR3: CASSLDVAQETQYF. In DNA form, the CDR3 reads TGTGCCAGCAGCTTAGACGTGGCCCAAGAGACCCAGTACTTC. The complete variable domain, with remaining parts taken from reference TRBV7-2 and TRBJ2-5, reads GAGVSQSPSNKVTEKGKDVELRCDPISGHTALYWYRQSLGQGLEFLIYFQGNSAPDKSGLPSDRFSAERTGGSVSTLTIQRTQQEDSAVYLCASSLDVAQETQYFGPGTRLLVL.